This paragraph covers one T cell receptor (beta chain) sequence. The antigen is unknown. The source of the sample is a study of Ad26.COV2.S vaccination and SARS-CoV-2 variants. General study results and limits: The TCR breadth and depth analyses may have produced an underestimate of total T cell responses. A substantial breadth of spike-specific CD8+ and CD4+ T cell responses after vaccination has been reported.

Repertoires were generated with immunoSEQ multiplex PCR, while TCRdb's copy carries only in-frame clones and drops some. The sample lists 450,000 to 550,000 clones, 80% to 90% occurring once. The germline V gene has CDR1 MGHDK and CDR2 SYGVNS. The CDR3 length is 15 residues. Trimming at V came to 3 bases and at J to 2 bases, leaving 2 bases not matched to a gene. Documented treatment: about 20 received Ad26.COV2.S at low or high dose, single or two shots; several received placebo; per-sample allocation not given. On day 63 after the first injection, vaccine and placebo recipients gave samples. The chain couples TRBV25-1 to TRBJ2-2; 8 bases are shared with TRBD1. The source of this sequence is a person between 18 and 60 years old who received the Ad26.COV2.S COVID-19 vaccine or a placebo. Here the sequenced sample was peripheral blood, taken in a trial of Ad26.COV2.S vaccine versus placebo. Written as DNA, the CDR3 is TGTGCCAGCAGTGACAGGGGGCTTAACACCGGGGAGCTGTTTTTT. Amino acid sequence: CASSDRGLNTGELFF.